This T cell receptor (beta chain) is from a study of CD8+CD57+ T cells in acquired aplastic anemia. Profiling that covered TCR beta VDJ and CDR3 relied on genomic DNA as its template. TCRdb analysed the reads with MiXCR anew, one entry per CDR3 protein. Found here are roughly 130,000 distinct CDR3 sequences, about 48% of them singletons; the top ten hold around 2.5%. This clonotype showed up just once. With V trimmed by 2 bases and J by 5 bases, 7 bases remained unmatched. The CDR3 spans 15 residues. Per germline, CDR1 SGHRS and CDR2 YFSETQ. The TCR comes from a human donor in good health, serving as a control. Source material: sorted CD4+, CD8+, or CD8+CD57+ T cells (not recorded which) from PBMCs. The chain uses TRBV5-1 and TRBJ2-3; 8 nucleotides align to TRBD1. The chain's CDR3 is CASSFDRGAGDTQYF. DNA for the CDR3: TGCGCCAGCAGCTTCGACAGGGGCGCAGGAGATACGCAGTATTTT.